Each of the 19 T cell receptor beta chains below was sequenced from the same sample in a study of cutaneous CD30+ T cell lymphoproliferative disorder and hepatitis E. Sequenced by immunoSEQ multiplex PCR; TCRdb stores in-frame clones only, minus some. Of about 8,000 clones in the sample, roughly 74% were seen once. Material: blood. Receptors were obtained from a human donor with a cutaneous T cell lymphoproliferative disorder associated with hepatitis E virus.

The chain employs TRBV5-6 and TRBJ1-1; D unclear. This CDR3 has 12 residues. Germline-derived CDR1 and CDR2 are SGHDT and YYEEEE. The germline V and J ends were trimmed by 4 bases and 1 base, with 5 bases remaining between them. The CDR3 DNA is TGTGCCAGCAGCCTTAGGAACACTGAAGCTTTCTTT. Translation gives CASSLRNTEAFF.

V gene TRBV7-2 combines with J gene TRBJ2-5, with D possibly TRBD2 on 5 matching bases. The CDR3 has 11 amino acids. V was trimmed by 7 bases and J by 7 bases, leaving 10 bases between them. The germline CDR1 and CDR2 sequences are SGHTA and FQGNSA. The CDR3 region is CASTKRGTQYF. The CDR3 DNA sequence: TGTGCCAGCACCAAACGGGGGACCCAGTACTTC.

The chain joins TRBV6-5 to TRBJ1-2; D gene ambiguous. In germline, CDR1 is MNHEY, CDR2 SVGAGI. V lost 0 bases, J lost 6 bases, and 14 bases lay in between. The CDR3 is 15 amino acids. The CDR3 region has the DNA TGTGCCAGCAGTTACTCGACGAGCACGTCAGATGGCTACACCTTC. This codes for CASSYSTSTSDGYTF.

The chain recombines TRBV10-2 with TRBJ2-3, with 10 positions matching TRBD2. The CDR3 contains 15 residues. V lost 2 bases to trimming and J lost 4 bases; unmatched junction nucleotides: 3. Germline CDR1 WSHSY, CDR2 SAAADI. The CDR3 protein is CASSETSGTADTQYF. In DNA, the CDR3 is TGCGCCAGCAGTGAGACTAGCGGGACGGCAGATACGCAGTATTTT.

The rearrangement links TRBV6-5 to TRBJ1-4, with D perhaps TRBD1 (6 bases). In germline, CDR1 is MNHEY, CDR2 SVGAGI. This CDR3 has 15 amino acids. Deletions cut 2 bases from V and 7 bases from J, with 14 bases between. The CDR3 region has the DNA TGTGCCAGCAGTTACACTACGGGGGCTAGTGAAAAACTGTTTTTT. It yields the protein CASSYTTGASEKLFF.

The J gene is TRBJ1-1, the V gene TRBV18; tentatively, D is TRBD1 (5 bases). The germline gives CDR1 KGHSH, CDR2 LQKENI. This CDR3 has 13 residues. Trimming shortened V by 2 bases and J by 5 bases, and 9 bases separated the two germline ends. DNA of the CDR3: TGTGCCAGCTCACCAGCGGGGGGGACTGAAGCTTTCTTT. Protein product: CASSPAGGTEAFF.

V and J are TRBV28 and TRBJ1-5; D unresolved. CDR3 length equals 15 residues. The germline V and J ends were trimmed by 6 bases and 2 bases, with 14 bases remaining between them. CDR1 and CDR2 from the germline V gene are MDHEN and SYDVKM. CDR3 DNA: TGTGCCAGCAGGTTCGGAGCCGGCGGCAATCAGCCCCAGCATTTT. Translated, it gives CASRFGAGGNQPQHF.

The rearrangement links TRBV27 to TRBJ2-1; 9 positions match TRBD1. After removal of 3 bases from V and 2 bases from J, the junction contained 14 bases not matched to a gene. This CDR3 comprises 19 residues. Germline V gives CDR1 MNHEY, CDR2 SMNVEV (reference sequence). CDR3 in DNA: TGTGCCAGCAGTTTTAGGGGACAGGGACTTACAGGGGCCTACAATGAGCAGTTCTTC. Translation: CASSFRGQGLTGAYNEQFF.

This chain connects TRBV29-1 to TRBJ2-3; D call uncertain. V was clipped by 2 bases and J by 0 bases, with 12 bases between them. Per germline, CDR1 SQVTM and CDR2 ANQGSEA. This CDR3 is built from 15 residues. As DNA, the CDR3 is TGCAGCGTTGAACCCCGCAAGACCAGCACAGATACGCAGTATTTT. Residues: CSVEPRKTSTDTQYF.

The CDR3 protein is CASSIPARGPANYGYTF. CDR3 coding DNA: TGTGCCAGCAGCATACCGGCCAGGGGGCCGGCTAACTATGGCTACACCTTC. This sequence joins TRBV7-9 and TRBJ1-2, with 8 bases matching TRBD1. This CDR3 comprises 17 residues. With V trimmed by 5 bases and J by 0 bases, 11 bases remained unmatched. Germline V lookup: CDR1 SEHNR, CDR2 FQNEAQ (reference sequence).

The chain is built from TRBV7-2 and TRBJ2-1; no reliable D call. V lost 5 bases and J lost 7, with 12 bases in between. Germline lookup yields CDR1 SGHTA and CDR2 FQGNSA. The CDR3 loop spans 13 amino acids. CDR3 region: CASSLHGYNEQFF. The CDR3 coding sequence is TGTGCCAGCAGCCTCCACGGTTATAATGAGCAGTTCTTC.

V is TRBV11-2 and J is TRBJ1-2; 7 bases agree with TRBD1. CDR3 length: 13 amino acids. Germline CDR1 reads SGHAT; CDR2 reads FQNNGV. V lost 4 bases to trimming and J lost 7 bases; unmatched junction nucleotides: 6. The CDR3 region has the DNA TGTGCCAGCAGCTCTACAGGGGTTTTTGGCTACACCTTC. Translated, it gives CASSSTGVFGYTF.

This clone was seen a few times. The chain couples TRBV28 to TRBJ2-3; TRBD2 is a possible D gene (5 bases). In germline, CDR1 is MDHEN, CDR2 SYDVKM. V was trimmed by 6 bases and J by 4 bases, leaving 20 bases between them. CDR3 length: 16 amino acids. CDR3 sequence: CASSPRGRAGPDTQYF. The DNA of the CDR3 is TGTGCCAGCAGCCCTCGGGGTAGGGCCGGCCCAGATACGCAGTATTTT.

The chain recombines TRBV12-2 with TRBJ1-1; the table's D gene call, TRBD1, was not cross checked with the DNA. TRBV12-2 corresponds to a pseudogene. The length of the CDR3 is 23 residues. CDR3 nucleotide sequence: TGTGCAAGTCGCGACACCCCTGGGGGAGACCCAGGGGGCGAGGGGAGTGAGAACACTGAAGCTTTCTTT. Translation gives CASRDTPGGDPGGEGSENTEAFF.

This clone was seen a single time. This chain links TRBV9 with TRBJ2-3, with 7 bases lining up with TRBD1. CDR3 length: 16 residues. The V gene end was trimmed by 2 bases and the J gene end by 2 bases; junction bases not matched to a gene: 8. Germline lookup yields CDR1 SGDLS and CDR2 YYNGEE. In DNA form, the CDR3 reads TGTGCCAGCAGCGTTAACCGGGACAGCGTCACAGATACGCAGTATTTT. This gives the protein CASSVNRDSVTDTQYF.

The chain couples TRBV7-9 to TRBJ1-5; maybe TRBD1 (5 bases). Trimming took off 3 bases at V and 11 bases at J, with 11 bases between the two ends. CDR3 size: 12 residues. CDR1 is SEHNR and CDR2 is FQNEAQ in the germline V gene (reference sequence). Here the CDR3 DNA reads TGTGCCAGCAGCTTCGGTGGCAGGGCCCAGCATTTT. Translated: CASSFGGRAQHF.

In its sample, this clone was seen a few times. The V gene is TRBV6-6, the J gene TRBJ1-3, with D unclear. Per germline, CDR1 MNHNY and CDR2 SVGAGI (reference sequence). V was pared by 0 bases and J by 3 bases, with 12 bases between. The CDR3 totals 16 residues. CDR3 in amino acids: CASSYSDLAGGNTIYF. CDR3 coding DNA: TGTGCCAGCAGTTACTCAGACCTCGCAGGTGGAAACACCATATATTTT.

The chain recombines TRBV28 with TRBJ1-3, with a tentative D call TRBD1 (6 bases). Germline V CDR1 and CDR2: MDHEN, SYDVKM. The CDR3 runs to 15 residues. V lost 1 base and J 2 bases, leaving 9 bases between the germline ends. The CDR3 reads CASSLSTGPGNTIYF. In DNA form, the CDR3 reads TGTGCCAGCAGTTTATCTACAGGGCCTGGAAACACCATATATTTT.

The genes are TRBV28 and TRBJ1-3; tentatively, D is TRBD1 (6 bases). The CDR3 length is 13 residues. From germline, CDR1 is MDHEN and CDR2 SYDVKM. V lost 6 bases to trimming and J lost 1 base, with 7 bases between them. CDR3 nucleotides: TGTGCCAGCAGCAGGGGTTCTGGAAACACCATATATTTT. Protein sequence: CASSRGSGNTIYF.